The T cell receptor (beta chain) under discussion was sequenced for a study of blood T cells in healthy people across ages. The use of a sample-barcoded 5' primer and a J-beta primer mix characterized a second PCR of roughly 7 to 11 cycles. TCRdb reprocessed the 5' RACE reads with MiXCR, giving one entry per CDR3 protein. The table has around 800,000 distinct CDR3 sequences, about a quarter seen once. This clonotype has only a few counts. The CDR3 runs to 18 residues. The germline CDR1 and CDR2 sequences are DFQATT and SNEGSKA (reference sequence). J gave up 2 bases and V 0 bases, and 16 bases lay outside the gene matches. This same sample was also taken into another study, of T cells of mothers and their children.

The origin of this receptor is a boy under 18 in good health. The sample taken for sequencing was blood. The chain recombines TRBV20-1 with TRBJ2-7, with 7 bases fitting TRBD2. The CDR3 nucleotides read TGCAGTGCTAGAGATCGGAGTCGCGGGGGTATCCTAACCTACGAGCAGTACTTC. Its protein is CSARDRSRGGILTYEQYF.